This T cell receptor (beta chain) was identified during a study of T-cell reconstitution after alpha-beta-depleted transplantation in children. This clonotype has a handful of counts. Unique molecular identifiers were incorporated when the TCRbeta library was constructed. Each CDR3 protein gets one entry after TCRdb re-called the PCR reads with MiXCR. The sample consists of some 500,000 distinct CDR3 sequences, about 17% of them appearing once. The ends lost 3 bases at V and 3 bases at J; junction bases unmatched: 16. Germline CDR1 reads SGDLS; CDR2 reads YYNGEE. This CDR3 is built from 18 residues. This TCR derives from a human donor who donated a stem cell graft to a child with acute lymphoblastic leukemia. V and J are TRBV9 and TRBJ1-2; 8 bases map to TRBD1. The specimen was PBMCs from the stem cell graft donor, collected from the stem cell graft. In DNA form, the CDR3 reads TGTGCCAGCAGCGCTAAGGGACAGGTGGTCAGACGGGACTATGGCTACACCTTC. Translating gives CASSAKGQVVRRDYGYTF.